The entry below gives a single T cell receptor beta chain sequence along with its context. The CDR3 extends over 15 amino acids. CDR1 SGHRS and CDR2 YFSETQ come from the germline V gene. Trimming shortened V by 4 bases and J by 0 bases, and 13 bases separated the two germline ends. The sample belongs to a study of blood T cell repertoires in COVID-19. Overall study: The samples span acute and convalescent COVID-19 from the United States, Italy and Spain. PBMCs, B-cell-depleted T cells, or T cells were the source of the cDNA or gDNA that made up the material.

Original analysis: Estimates of nucleated cell counts were drawn from the amplification of reference gene primers. Profiling relied on immunoSEQ multiplex PCR, and the TCRdb table lists in-frame clones only, not all of them. V and J calls plus clone size are reproduced from that table; the DNA served to infer D and trimming. The profile shows around 300,000 clones, roughly 85% of them singletons. Sequencing was carried out using peripheral blood. The chain joins TRBV5-1 to TRBJ2-5; a possible D gene is TRBD2 (6 bases). This TCR was sampled from a woman aged 70-85 years with acute or convalescent COVID-19. In DNA, the CDR3 is TGCGCCAGCAGCCCCATGGCGGGGTACCAAGAGACCCAGTACTTC. Its translation is CASSPMAGYQETQYF.